The 27 T cell receptor beta chains presented below share a single source sample, sequenced in a study of blood T cell repertoires in COVID-19. The repertoire was sequenced with immunoSEQ multiplex PCR; TCRdb's copy has only in-frame clones and lacks some. The sample consists of some 150,000 clones, about nine tenths of them appearing once. The sequenced sample was peripheral blood. The receptor set was obtained from a man between 50 and 59 years old with active COVID-19.

The rearrangement links TRBV30 to TRBJ1-2; the D gene is possibly TRBD1 (5 bases). The CDR3 has 14 amino acids. Germline V lookup: CDR1 GTSNPN, CDR2 SVGIG (reference sequence). The germline V and J ends were trimmed by 2 bases and 5 bases, with 15 bases remaining between them. The CDR3 DNA reads as TGTGCCTGGAGTAGGGAGGGGATAAAGTATGGCTACACCTTC. Translated: CAWSREGIKYGYTF.

The chain combines TRBV5-1 with TRBJ1-1, with 8 bases lining up with TRBD1. The CDR3 contains 15 residues. J was trimmed by 3 bases and V by 4 bases; bases with no gene match: 8. The germline V gene encodes CDR1 SGHRS and CDR2 YFSETQ. CDR3 nucleotides: TGCGCCAGCAGCCGGTGGACAGGGATCGACACTGAAGCTTTCTTT. It yields the protein CASSRWTGIDTEAFF.

The chain carries TRBV5-4 and TRBJ1-2; TRBD1 agrees at 8 bases. V was pared by 4 bases and J by 3 bases, with 11 bases of the junction left unmatched. The CDR3 consists of 16 residues. The germline gives CDR1 SGHNT, CDR2 YYREEE (reference sequence). CDR3 nucleotides: TGTGCCAGCAGCCGGCCGGGGCAGGGGGCACACTATGGCTACACCTTC. As protein: CASSRPGQGAHYGYTF.

The J gene is TRBJ2-5, the V gene TRBV7-2, with 11 bases fitting TRBD2. CDR1 and CDR2 (germline): SGHTA, FQGNSA. This CDR3 has 17 residues. The trim removed 5 bases at V and 2 bases at J, leaving 10 bases unmatched. The CDR3 loop reads CASSKQRLAGLQETQYF. DNA of the CDR3: TGTGCCAGCAGCAAACAAAGACTAGCGGGGCTTCAAGAGACCCAGTACTTC.

The genes are TRBV29-1 and TRBJ1-1; TRBD1 might be the D (5 bases). V was trimmed by 3 bases and J by 7 bases, leaving 15 bases between them. CDR1 SQVTM and CDR2 ANQGSEA come from the germline V gene. CDR3 length: 13 amino acids. In DNA, the CDR3 is TGCAGCGTTGATCAGGCAGTAAGGGGTGAAGCTTTCTTT. As protein: CSVDQAVRGEAFF.

In this sample, this clone turned up once. V usage is TRBV19 and J usage is TRBJ2-1; D is perhaps TRBD2 (5 bases). Per the germline V gene, CDR1 is LNHDA and CDR2 is SQIVND (reference sequence). The CDR3 length is 13 residues. Trimming pared 4 bases from V and 12 bases from J, leaving 16 bases between. In DNA form, the CDR3 reads TGTGCCAGTAGTACCACCTGGGGAGTGGGGCAGTTCTTC. Its translation: CASSTTWGVGQFF.

The chain uses TRBV11-2 and TRBJ2-3; D is perhaps TRBD2 (7 bases). CDR1 SGHAT and CDR2 FQNNGV come from the germline V gene. This CDR3 region has 16 residues. Trimming removed 2 bases from V and 5 bases from J, with 17 bases in between. The CDR3 region is CASSLSVAGAGDTQYF. For the CDR3, the DNA is TGTGCCAGCAGCTTATCGGTGGCGGGGGCGGGAGATACGCAGTATTTT.

This clone was seen a single time. V gene TRBV15 combines with J gene TRBJ2-1; 7 positions match TRBD1. Germline V gives CDR1 LNHNV, CDR2 YYDKDF (reference sequence). This CDR3 region has 14 residues. V gave up 9 bases and J gave up 10 bases; unmatched junction bases: 15. Here the CDR3 DNA reads TGTGCCACGAAGGCCGGACAGGACAGCGTAGAGCAGTTCTTC. It is translated as CATKAGQDSVEQFF.

V and J are TRBV28 and TRBJ1-5, with a weak D call TRBD1 (5 bases). CDR3 length equals 13 residues. V lost 6 bases to trimming and J lost 2 bases, with 8 bases between them. From germline, CDR1 is MDHEN and CDR2 SYDVKM. In nucleotides, the CDR3 is TGTGCCAGCAGAGGACAAGGCAATCAGCCCCAGCATTTT. It codes for CASRGQGNQPQHF. Complete variable domain (other parts from reference TRBV28 and TRBJ1-5): DVKVTQSSRYLVKRTGEKVFLECVQDMDHENMFWYRQDPGLGLRLIYFSYDVKMKEKGDIPEGYSVSREKKERFSLILESASTNQTSMYLCASRGQGNQPQHFGDGTRLSIL.

CDR3 nucleotides: TGTGCCAGCAGTGGACGGCGGGGGGCTCAAGAGACCCAGTACTTC. Protein: CASSGRRGAQETQYF. This chain links TRBV2 with TRBJ2-5, with TRBD2 matching 8 bases. The CDR3 loop spans 15 amino acids. Germline CDR1 and CDR2: SNHLY and FYNNEI. The J segment lost 2 bases and the V segment lost 4 bases, leaving 6 bases of the junction unmatched.

The chain recombines TRBV6-5 with TRBJ1-6, with 9 nucleotides matching TRBD1. The germline CDR1 and CDR2 sequences are MNHEY and SVGAGI. There are 14 residues in the CDR3. CDR3 region: CATGGRSYNSPLHF. The CDR3 region has the DNA TGTGCTACAGGGGGCAGGTCCTATAATTCACCCCTCCACTTT.

This clone was seen only a few times. The chain couples TRBV7-2 to TRBJ2-2; D call uncertain. Germline CDR1 SGHTA, CDR2 FQGNSA. This CDR3 region has 14 residues. Trimming pared 2 bases from V and 4 bases from J, leaving 8 bases between. The CDR3 sequence is CASSLRVITGELFF. CDR3 bases: TGTGCCAGCAGCTTACGTGTAATCACCGGGGAGCTGTTTTTT.

CDR3 DNA: TGTGCCAGCAGTCTTACAGGGGGCGAGAGCACTGAAGCTTTCTTT. Translation gives CASSLTGGESTEAFF. The gene calls are TRBV27 and TRBJ1-1, with 9 bases fitting TRBD1. The CDR3 length is 15 residues. CDR1 MNHEY and CDR2 SMNVEV come from the germline V gene (reference sequence). Unmatched junction bases numbered 8, after V lost 5 bases and J lost 4 bases.

The chain employs TRBV7-3 and TRBJ2-3; maybe TRBD2 (7 bases). The CDR3 is 15 residues long. Trimming cost V 1 base and J 6 bases, with 14 bases left between them. Germline V lookup: CDR1 SGHTA, CDR2 FQGTGA. DNA for the CDR3: TGTGCCAGCAGCTTAATCGCGGGGGCGAGGGATACGCAGTATTTT. Encoded protein: CASSLIAGARDTQYF.

The chain recombines TRBV14 with TRBJ2-7; TRBD1 is a possible D gene (6 bases). The V end lost 4 bases, the J end lost 1 base, and 17 bases lay between the germline ends. The germline CDR1 and CDR2 sequences are SGHDN and FVKESK. The CDR3 runs to 16 residues. Here the CDR3 DNA reads TGTGCCAGCAGCCGAAAGACAGGAGTCGGGTCCTACGAGCAGTACTTC. Residues: CASSRKTGVGSYEQYF.

The chain uses TRBV30 and TRBJ1-2; D uncertain. The CDR3 spans 13 residues. The V end lost 3 bases, the J end lost 3 bases, and 11 bases lay between the germline ends. Germline V gene sequence: CDR1 GTSNPN, CDR2 SVGIG (reference sequence). CDR3 protein: CAWSPPVYYGYTF. CDR3 DNA sequence: TGTGCCTGGAGCCCCCCAGTTTACTATGGCTACACCTTC.

This rearrangement joins TRBV4-2 to TRBJ2-7; TRBD1 agrees at 7 bases. V gave up 0 bases and J gave up 5 bases; unmatched junction bases: 10. Germline V gene lookup returns CDR1 LGHNA and CDR2 YNFKEQ. The CDR3 extends over 16 amino acids. The CDR3 protein is CASSQEPGQSFNEQYF. CDR3 in DNA: TGTGCCAGCAGCCAAGAACCGGGACAGTCATTCAACGAGCAGTACTTC.

The chain joins TRBV24-1 to TRBJ1-5; 9 bases are shared with TRBD1. The CDR3 spans 15 residues. Per germline, CDR1 KGHDR and CDR2 SFDVKD. V was clipped by 3 bases and J by 7 bases; unmatched bases: 6. The CDR3 here is CATSDAGTGSQPQHF. The DNA for the CDR3 is TGTGCCACCAGTGATGCCGGGACAGGGAGCCAGCCCCAGCATTTT.

The rearrangement joins TRBV29-1 to TRBJ2-1; tentatively, D is TRBD1 (6 bases). The CDR3 contains 14 residues. Germline CDR1 SQVTM, CDR2 ANQGSEA. Trimming stripped 6 bases from V and 2 bases from J, with 14 bases between. Written as DNA, the CDR3 is TGCAGCGTGCTCCGGACAGCTCCCTACAATGAGCAGTTCTTC. Residues: CSVLRTAPYNEQFF.

The chain couples TRBV2 to TRBJ2-5, with TRBD2 matching over 10 bases. This CDR3 comprises 17 residues. Trimming took 2 bases from V and 4 from J; bases not matched to a gene: 10. Germline CDR1 reads SNHLY; CDR2 reads FYNNEI. For the CDR3, the DNA is TGTGCCAGCAGTGAACCCCAGCGGGGGGGCAGGAGAGAGACCCAGTACTTC. Translation: CASSEPQRGGRRETQYF.

V is TRBV3-1 (or the pseudogene TRBV3-2) and J is TRBJ2-2, with D possibly matching TRBD2 (6 bases). Germline V lookup: CDR1 LGHDT, CDR2 YNNKEL (reference sequence). V was pared by 4 bases and J by 4 bases, with 13 bases between. CDR3 size: 15 residues. This CDR3 is CASSPGLATTGELFF. The CDR3 bases are TGTGCCAGCAGCCCCGGGCTAGCGACCACCGGGGAGCTGTTTTTT.

The CDR3 loop is CASSQREGRTGELFF. The CDR3 DNA is TGTGCCAGCAGCCAGAGGGAGGGCAGAACCGGGGAGCTGTTTTTT. The chain combines TRBV7-9 with TRBJ2-2, with 7 nucleotides matching TRBD2. Looked up from germline, CDR1 is SEHNR and CDR2 is FQNEAQ (reference sequence). The CDR3 consists of 15 residues. V lost 5 bases to trimming and J lost 5 bases; unmatched junction nucleotides: 8.

The chain recombines TRBV29-1 with TRBJ2-1; 8 nucleotides line up with TRBD1. In germline, CDR1 is SQVTM, CDR2 ANQGSEA. The V segment lost 3 bases and the J segment 6 bases; nucleotides outside the gene matches: 10. The CDR3 has 15 residues. The CDR3 region has the DNA TGCAGCGTTGATCCGCGACAGGGGTCATTCAATGAGCAGTTCTTC. Translation: CSVDPRQGSFNEQFF.

This rearrangement joins TRBV6-5 to TRBJ1-2; 8 bases map to TRBD1. V was pared by 8 bases and J by 4 bases, with 6 bases of the junction left unmatched. Germline V gene sequence: CDR1 MNHEY, CDR2 SVGAGI. The CDR3 contains 13 residues. CDR3 protein: CASSPGQVYGYTF. The CDR3 nucleotides read TGTGCCAGCTCCCCGGGACAGGTCTATGGCTACACCTTC.

This chain links TRBV5-4 with TRBJ2-7; no firm D call. Germline V gives CDR1 SGHNT, CDR2 YYREEE (reference sequence). CDR3 size: 11 residues. Trimming removed 6 bases at V and 4 bases at J, with 8 bases between. CDR3 nucleotides: TGTGCCAGCAACCCACATTACGAGCAGTACTTC. It translates to CASNPHYEQYF.

This chain connects TRBV2 to TRBJ1-2, with D hard to call. Germline assignment: CDR1 SNHLY and CDR2 FYNNEI. This CDR3 comprises 12 residues. Trimming removed 7 bases at V and 2 bases at J, with 8 bases between. For the CDR3, the DNA is TGTGCCAGCACGGGAGCGAACTATGGCTACACCTTC. As protein: CASTGANYGYTF.

V and J are TRBV5-4 and TRBJ1-1; D gene uncertain. The CDR3 spans 14 residues. Per germline, CDR1 SGHNT and CDR2 YYREEE (reference sequence). Trimming took off 1 base at V and 1 base at J, with 8 bases between the two ends. The CDR3 reads CASSLFSPNTEAFF. CDR3 nucleotide sequence: TGTGCCAGCAGCTTGTTCAGTCCGAACACTGAAGCTTTCTTT.